This T cell receptor (beta chain) derives from a study of cytomegalovirus exposure and HLA in healthy donors. PCR involved 60 Vbeta and 13 Jbeta primers. The protocol was immunoSEQ multiplex PCR, while the TCRdb copy is restricted to in-frame clones and leaves out a portion. The sample yields fewer than 200,000 clones, 76% seen once. The CDR3 loop spans 13 amino acids. Germline CDR1 reads LNHNV; CDR2 reads YYDKDF (reference sequence). V dropped 1 base and J dropped 6 bases, with 7 bases sitting between them. Sequencing input: PBMCs. V is TRBV15 and J is TRBJ1-5; unclear D gene. This TCR came from a female donor in good health and CMV-seronegative. This CDR3 is CATSRGPGQPQHF. The CDR3 bases are TGTGCCACCAGCAGAGGCCCCGGTCAGCCCCAGCATTTT.